Shown below are 32 T cell receptor beta chains from a single sample sequenced in a study of early T cells in non-severe SARS-CoV-2 infection. TCRdb reprocessed the 5' RACE reads via MiXCR and lists one record per CDR3 protein. The sample holds some 96,000 distinct CDR3 sequences, about 15% seen once. The sequencing input was whole blood. Receptors originate from an adult who was a healthcare worker with PCR-confirmed SARS-CoV-2 infection or an uninfected control (not recorded which).

The genes are TRBV7-6 and TRBJ2-2; possible D gene TRBD1, 6 bases. Trimming shortened V by 4 bases and J by 2 bases, and 14 bases separated the two germline ends. This CDR3 region has 16 residues. Germline V lookup: CDR1 SGHVS, CDR2 FNYEAQ. The CDR3 loop reads CASSSGVAQNTGELFF. CDR3 nucleotides: TGTGCCAGCAGCTCAGGGGTAGCGCAAAACACCGGGGAGCTGTTTTTT.

This clonotype was seen more than once but under ten times. The chain uses TRBV14 and TRBJ2-7; D is ambiguous. The CDR3 runs 14 residues. V was clipped by 0 bases and J by 3 bases, with 9 bases between them. Germline V lookup: CDR1 SGHDN, CDR2 FVKESK. CDR3 nucleotides: TGTGCCAGCAGCCAAGATACAGCAATCTACGAGCAGTACTTC. Its protein product is CASSQDTAIYEQYF.

A few counts support this clonotype. The gene calls are TRBV14 and TRBJ2-6; possibly TRBD1 for D (5 bases). The CDR3 covers 16 residues. In germline, CDR1 is SGHDN, CDR2 FVKESK. Trimming removed 2 bases from V and 0 bases from J, with 8 bases in between. CDR3 DNA: TGTGCCAGCAGCCAAAGGGGCAGCTCTGGGGCCAACGTCCTGACTTTC. It translates to CASSQRGSSGANVLTF.

The V call is TRBV4-1, the J call TRBJ2-3; possible D gene TRBD2, 6 bases. The CDR3 length is 17 residues. Trimming cost V 0 bases and J 1 base, with 14 bases left between them. Germline-derived CDR1 and CDR2 are MGHRA and YSYEKL. DNA for the CDR3: TGCGCCAGCAGCCAAGATCTCCCGAGGAGGGGCACAGATACGCAGTATTTT. Translating it yields CASSQDLPRRGTDTQYF.

The gene calls are TRBV18 and TRBJ2-7; 8 positions agree with TRBD1. The CDR3 is made up of 13 amino acids. Germline CDR1 KGHSH, CDR2 LQKENI. Trimming cost V 5 bases and J 6 bases; bases outside gene matches: 6. The CDR3 DNA is TGTGCCAGCTCATCGACAGGGGATAGCGAGCAGTACTTC. It codes for CASSSTGDSEQYF.

This clonotype occurred a few times. The rearrangement uses TRBV20-1 and TRBJ2-1, with TRBD1 identical over 8 bases. The CDR3 contains 13 residues. J gave up 9 bases and V 3 bases, and 7 bases lay outside the gene matches. Germline CDR1 reads DFQATT; CDR2 reads SNEGSKA (reference sequence). CDR3 DNA: TGCAGTGCTAGCAGGGGGCTTTTTTTTGAGCAGTTCTTC. Residues: CSASRGLFFEQFF.

This clonotype appeared a few times. The V and J genes are TRBV12-3 or TRBV12-4 and TRBJ2-1; TRBD2 aligns across 14 bases. J was trimmed by 1 base and V by 8 bases; bases with no gene match: 16. The CDR3 spans 20 residues. The CDR3: CASGGLAGAYSTPSYNEQFF. In DNA, the CDR3 is TGTGCCAGCGGGGGACTAGCGGGAGCCTATAGTACCCCTTCCTACAATGAGCAGTTCTTC.

The chain links TRBV23-1 to TRBJ2-3, with unresolved D. TRBV23-1 is an ORF, with its function uncertain. The length of the CDR3 is 9 residues. V shed 10 bases and J shed 5 bases, with 4 bases lying between them. The CDR3 reads CAILDTQYF. As DNA, the CDR3 is TGCGCCATACTAGATACGCAGTATTTT.

This clonotype was detected a few times. The CDR3 loop is CASSLTGNSLSGKNIQYF. The CDR3, as DNA: TGTGCCAGCAGCTTAACAGGAAACTCCTTAAGTGGTAAAAACATTCAGTACTTC. This rearrangement joins TRBV6-5 to TRBJ2-4; perhaps TRBD1 as D (5 bases). Germline V gene sequence: CDR1 MNHEY, CDR2 SVGAGI. This CDR3 region has 18 residues. V dropped 6 bases and J dropped 4 bases, with 25 bases sitting between them.

The table lists this clonotype with many counts. V and J are TRBV6-4 and TRBJ2-1, with a possible D match to TRBD2 (6 bases). The CDR3 contains 13 residues. Germline loops: CDR1 MRHNA, CDR2 SNTAGT. V lost 3 bases to trimming and J lost 12 bases, with 15 bases between them. CDR3 bases: TGTGCCAGCAGTGAGGCCCCCGGGACTCCGCAGTTCTTC. This codes for CASSEAPGTPQFF.

This chain uses TRBV7-8 with TRBJ2-2; 8 nucleotides agree with TRBD2. In germline, CDR1 is SGHVS, CDR2 FQNEAQ. The CDR3 is 16 amino acids. The ends lost 1 base at V and 4 bases at J; junction bases unmatched: 5. CDR3 sequence reads: CASSLVRGLGTGELFF. DNA of the CDR3: TGTGCCAGCAGCTTAGTGCGGGGACTAGGCACCGGGGAGCTGTTTTTT.

This clonotype has more than one count but fewer than ten. The V gene is TRBV12-3 or TRBV12-4, the J gene TRBJ2-3; 15 positions agree with TRBD2. V lost 6 bases to trimming and J lost 5 bases; unmatched junction nucleotides: 12. The CDR3 runs 18 residues. DNA of the CDR3: TGTGCCAGCAGGGGTTTCGGGACTAGCGGGGGGATGGAAGATACGCAGTATTTT. Its translation is CASRGFGTSGGMEDTQYF.

J is TRBJ2-3 and V is TRBV6-2 or TRBV6-3, with 10 bases aligning to TRBD2. Germline V gene data show CDR1 as MNHEY and CDR2 as SVGEGT. This CDR3 is 16 amino acids long. V lost 4 bases to trimming and J lost 0 bases; unmatched junction nucleotides: 4. Here the CDR3 reads CASSSWTSGSTDTQYF. DNA for the CDR3: TGTGCCAGCAGTTCGTGGACTAGCGGTAGCACAGATACGCAGTATTTT.

This clonotype was seen at least ten times. The rearrangement uses TRBV7-2 and TRBJ2-2; 7 nucleotides line up with TRBD2. CDR3 length: 15 residues. V gave up 8 bases and J gave up 5 bases; unmatched junction bases: 11. Germline CDR1 is SGHTA and CDR2 is FQGNSA. The CDR3 loop is CASWSRRELTGELFF. In DNA, the CDR3 is TGTGCCAGCTGGTCACGGCGGGAGTTGACCGGGGAGCTGTTTTTT. Supplemented by reference TRBV7-2 and TRBJ2-2, the full variable domain reads GAGVSQSPSNKVTEKGKDVELRCDPISGHTALYWYRQSLGQGLEFLIYFQGNSAPDKSGLPSDRFSAERTGGSVSTLTIQRTQQEDSAVYLCASWSRRELTGELFFGEGSRLTVL.

This clonotype was observed many times. V usage is TRBV29-1 and J usage is TRBJ2-4, with 9 positions matching TRBD2. Germline assignment: CDR1 SQVTM and CDR2 ANQGSEA. The CDR3 covers 14 residues. Trimming at V came to 4 bases and at J to 5 bases, leaving 6 bases not matched to a gene. CDR3 sequence: CSVALRLAENIQYF. DNA for the CDR3: TGCAGCGTTGCCCTTCGACTAGCGGAAAACATTCAGTACTTC.

The chain couples TRBV28 to TRBJ2-2; tentative D call: TRBD1 (6 bases). Germline assignment: CDR1 MDHEN and CDR2 SYDVKM. The CDR3 runs 15 residues. Trimming removed 5 bases at V and 6 bases at J, with 16 bases between. This CDR3 is CASSGHTGSAGELFF. The CDR3 coding sequence is TGTGCCAGCAGTGGACACACAGGGTCAGCCGGGGAGCTGTTTTTT. The full variable domain, with the rest looked up from reference TRBV28 and TRBJ2-2, is DVKVTQSSRYLVKRTGEKVFLECVQDMDHENMFWYRQDPGLGLRLIYFSYDVKMKEKGDIPEGYSVSREKKERFSLILESASTNQTSMYLCASSGHTGSAGELFFGEGSRLTVL.

The chain recombines TRBV12-3 or TRBV12-4 with TRBJ1-1; no firm D call. This CDR3 is 15 amino acids long. V shed 3 bases and J shed 5 bases, with 16 bases lying between them. The CDR3 nucleotides are TGTGCCAGCAGTTTGTTCGGGTGGACGGGGACTGAAGCTTTCTTT. It encodes CASSLFGWTGTEAFF.

The CDR3 nucleotides are TGTGCCAGCAGCCCGGGGGCTGAAAAACTGTTTTTT. Translated, it gives CASSPGAEKLFF. This chain connects TRBV9 to TRBJ1-4; D might be TRBD1 (6 bases). Germline V lookup: CDR1 SGDLS, CDR2 YYNGEE. Trimming took 4 bases from V and 7 from J, leaving 8 bases between them. CDR3 length: 12 residues.

The V call is TRBV9, the J call TRBJ2-5, with TRBD1 as a possible D gene (7 bases). The ends were cut back, 4 bases at V and 6 bases at J, with 16 bases in the middle. The length of the CDR3 is 14 residues. Germline lookup yields CDR1 SGDLS and CDR2 YYNGEE. In DNA form, the CDR3 reads TGTGCCAGCAGCCCAGGACAGGAGGGGAAGACCCAGTACTTC. Translation: CASSPGQEGKTQYF. The variable domain in full, completed from reference TRBV9 and TRBJ2-5, reads DSGVTQTPKHLITATGQRVTLRCSPRSGDLSVYWYQQSLDQGLQFLIQYYNGEERAKGNILERFSAQQFPDLHSELNLSSLELGDSALYFCASSPGQEGKTQYFGPGTRLLVL.

The sample holds a few counts of this clonotype. The V and J genes are TRBV6-5 and TRBJ1-4, with D possibly TRBD1 on 6 matching bases. V lost 2 bases and J lost 7, with 8 bases in between. The germline gives CDR1 MNHEY, CDR2 SVGAGI. The length of the CDR3 is 13 residues. CDR3 nucleotides: TGTGCCAGCAGTTACCGACAGGCTGAAAAACTGTTTTTT. Translated: CASSYRQAEKLFF.

In this sample, this clonotype turned up many times. The V and J genes are TRBV19 and TRBJ2-7, with a weak D call TRBD1 (5 bases). Germline V gene lookup returns CDR1 LNHDA and CDR2 SQIVND (reference sequence). The CDR3 totals 14 residues. Trimming cost V 5 bases and J 0 bases, with 11 bases left between them. CDR3 DNA: TGTGCCAGTAGTGTGACAGTCGGCTCCTACGAGCAGTACTTC. Its protein product is CASSVTVGSYEQYF. The variable domain in full, completed from reference TRBV19 and TRBJ2-7, reads DGGITQSPKYLFRKEGQNVTLSCEQNLNHDAMYWYRQDPGQGLRLIYYSQIVNDFQKGDIAEGYSVSREKKESFPLTVTSAQKNPTAFYLCASSVTVGSYEQYFGPGTRLTVT.

The chain is built from TRBV12-3 or TRBV12-4 and TRBJ1-2; D gene unclear. The CDR3 covers 8 residues. Trimming pared 7 bases from V and 14 bases from J, leaving 8 bases between. CDR3 sequence (DNA): TGTGCCAGCACCCCTCGAACCTTC. Protein: CASTPRTF.

V is TRBV21-1 and J is TRBJ2-7; the table's TRBD2 call for D was not verified on the DNA. TRBV21-1 is shown as a pseudogene. CDR3 size: 16 residues. DNA of the CDR3: TGTGCCAGCAGCAAAGGGTCTAGCGGTTTGTCCTACGAGCAGTACTTC. It yields the protein CASSKGSSGLSYEQYF.

This clonotype was picked up a small number of times. This chain joins TRBV5-1 and TRBJ2-1, with TRBD2 identical over 9 bases. CDR3 length equals 14 residues. V lost 10 bases and J lost 6; bases outside the gene matches: 11. CDR1 SGHRS and CDR2 YFSETQ come from the germline V gene. DNA of the CDR3: TGCGCCTCCTCTGGGCGGGAGGGGGGCAATGAGCAGTTCTTC. Translated: CASSGREGGNEQFF. Together with reference TRBV5-1 and TRBJ2-1, the CDR3 gives the full variable domain: KAGVTQTPRYLIKTRGQQVTLSCSPISGHRSVSWYQQTPGQGLQFLFEYFSETQRNKGNFPGRFSGRQFSNSRSEMNVSTLELGDSALYLCASSGREGGNEQFFGPGTRLTVL.

There are a few counts of this clonotype. The chain couples TRBV6-6 to TRBJ2-3; 10 nucleotides agree with TRBD2. This CDR3 has 15 amino acids. J was trimmed by 2 bases and V by 6 bases; bases with no gene match: 5. Germline-derived CDR1 and CDR2 are MNHNY and SVGAGI (reference sequence). For the CDR3, the DNA is TGTGCCAGCAGCAAACTAGCGGGATACACAGATACGCAGTATTTT. Translation gives CASSKLAGYTDTQYF.

This clonotype has more than one count but fewer than ten. The J gene is TRBJ2-1, the V gene TRBV7-2; D gene uncertain. Between the trimmed V and J ends, which lost 5 bases and 5 bases, there was a span of 7 bases. The CDR3 consists of 12 residues. In germline, CDR1 is SGHTA, CDR2 FQGNSA. This CDR3 reads CASSLTNNEQFF. The CDR3 DNA follows: TGTGCCAGCAGCCTTACTAACAATGAGCAGTTCTTC.

This chain joins TRBV6-4 and TRBJ2-1; D is undetermined. Germline loops: CDR1 MRHNA, CDR2 SNTAGT. Trimming left V 3 bases short and J 8 bases short, with 14 bases between. This CDR3 has 14 amino acids. The CDR3 sequence: CASSESLPSDEQFF. CDR3 DNA: TGTGCCAGCAGTGAATCTCTCCCGTCGGATGAGCAGTTCTTC.

This clonotype was counted only a few times. The chain couples TRBV5-1 to TRBJ2-1; TRBD1 agrees at 9 bases. The CDR3 length is 19 residues. V shed 4 bases and J 4 bases; nucleotides not matched to a gene: 18. Germline CDR1 is SGHRS and CDR2 is YFSETQ. In DNA form, the CDR3 reads TGCGCCAGCAGCCCTACTGGGGCACCGGGACAGGGAAGTTACAATGAGCAGTTCTTC. Translating gives CASSPTGAPGQGSYNEQFF.

This clonotype showed up just a few times. The chain joins TRBV11-2 to TRBJ2-5, with D unclear. Germline V gene data show CDR1 as SGHAT and CDR2 as FQNNGV. The CDR3 is 12 amino acids. With 10 bases removed from V and 7 bases from J, the gap between germline ends came to 16 bases. The CDR3: CATLTSNGTQYF. The CDR3 coding sequence is TGTGCCACCCTGACATCCAACGGGACCCAGTACTTC.

This clonotype has at least ten counts. CDR3 in amino acids: CASSSGTSGSNEQFF. The CDR3 DNA is TGTGCCAGCAGTTCTGGGACTAGCGGGAGTAATGAGCAGTTCTTC. The chain couples TRBV6-5 to TRBJ2-1, with TRBD2 matching 14 bases. Trimming cost V 4 bases and J 7 bases; bases outside gene matches: 3. Per the germline V gene, CDR1 is MNHEY and CDR2 is SVGAGI. This CDR3 spans 15 amino acids.

The chain is built from TRBV6-5 and TRBJ2-1; D not resolved. Germline CDR1 is MNHEY and CDR2 is SVGAGI. CDR3 length: 16 residues. The V and J ends lost 7 bases and 0 bases respectively, with 16 bases between them. CDR3 DNA sequence: TGTGCCAGCACCCCCCGGCCCTCCTACTCCTACAATGAGCAGTTCTTC. This sequence encodes CASTPRPSYSYNEQFF.

The chain recombines TRBV11-2 with TRBJ2-2; 11 bases are shared with TRBD2. Germline values: CDR1 SGHAT, CDR2 FQNNGV. This CDR3 is built from 21 residues. Germline trimming cut 3 bases from V and 6 bases from J; bases unmatched to any gene: 21. The CDR3 region is CASSFRGRVQLAGEWAGELFF. CDR3 DNA sequence: TGTGCCAGCAGCTTCCGTGGCCGCGTCCAACTAGCGGGAGAGTGGGCCGGGGAGCTGTTTTTT.